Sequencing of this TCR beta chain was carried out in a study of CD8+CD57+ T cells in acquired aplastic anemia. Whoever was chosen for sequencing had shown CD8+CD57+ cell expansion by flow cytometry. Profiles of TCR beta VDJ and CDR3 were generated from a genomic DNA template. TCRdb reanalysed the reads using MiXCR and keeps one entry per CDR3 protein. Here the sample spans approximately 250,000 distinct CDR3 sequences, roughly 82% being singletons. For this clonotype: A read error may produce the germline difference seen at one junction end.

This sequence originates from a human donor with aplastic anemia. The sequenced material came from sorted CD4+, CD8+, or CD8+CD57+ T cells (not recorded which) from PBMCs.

The CDR3 here is CASSLAPGELTFGF. CDR3 nucleotides: TGTGCCAGCAGCTTAGCGCCCGGGGAGCTGACTTTTGGATTT. The chain combines TRBV7-9 with TRBJ2-3, with D perhaps TRBD2 (5 bases). In germline, CDR1 is SEHNR, CDR2 FQNEAQ (reference sequence). The CDR3 totals 14 residues.